The T cell receptor beta chain described here comes from a study of post-analysis software for immune sequencing data. Points from the study as a whole: There were five or six TRBV segments more frequent in patients than controls, and TRBV5-6, TRBV5-1 and TRBV20-1 were among them. Controls significantly exceeded multiple sclerosis patients in normalized Chao1 diversity.

Unique molecular identifiers tagged the TCR beta cDNA libraries. Some 500,000 cDNA molecules were obtained per 1 to 10 million input T cells. TCRdb analysed the PCR reads with MiXCR anew, one entry per CDR3 protein. This sample has some 690,000 distinct CDR3 sequences; just under 30% occur once, and the top ten carry around 0.56%. With respect to this clonotype: Its cognate antigen is unknown.

CDR3 length: 16 amino acids. Germline CDR1 MDHEN, CDR2 SYDVKM. Trimming removed 8 bases from V and 0 bases from J, with 17 bases in between. The sequence derives from a girl aged 10 to 17 with multiple sclerosis. The rearrangement uses TRBV28 and TRBJ2-1, with a tentative D call TRBD2 (5 bases). Material: blood. Here the CDR3 reads CASREGPLSSYNEQFF. CDR3 nucleotides: TGTGCCAGCCGCGAGGGCCCCCTGAGCTCCTACAATGAGCAGTTCTTC.